A single sample is the source of the 31 T cell receptor beta chains below, sequenced in a study of identical twins. TCRdb analysed the 5' RACE reads with MiXCR anew, one entry per CDR3 protein. The data contain 200,000 to 250,000 distinct CDR3 sequences, approximately 8.3% of them seen just once; the ten biggest clones take up about 2%. These same data were also listed under a study on yellow fever vaccine responses in identical twins.

Specimen: memory (CD45RO+) T cells sorted from blood. These receptors came from a young woman in good health.

The chain combines TRBV7-2 with TRBJ2-5, with 8 bases that match TRBD2. Germline V gene sequence: CDR1 SGHTA, CDR2 FQGNSA. The CDR3 is made up of 15 amino acids. Trimming removed 1 base from V and 7 bases from J; junction bases left unmatched: 8. The CDR3 DNA follows: TGTGCCAGCAGCTTAGGACGCGGGGGGACGGGGACCCAGTACTTC. Residues: CASSLGRGGTGTQYF.

The rearrangement links TRBV5-6 to TRBJ2-7; 7 positions agree with TRBD1. V shed 2 bases, J shed 9 bases, and the junction held 14 bases outside the gene matches. The CDR3 spans 15 residues. Germline CDR1 is SGHDT and CDR2 is YYEEEE. Written as DNA, the CDR3 is TGTGCCAGCAGCTTAACCGTAAGGGGGCACCTCCTGCAGTACTTC. This sequence encodes CASSLTVRGHLLQYF.

This clonotype was seen many times. The CDR3 region has the DNA TGTGCCAGCAGCTTAGGGTTCGCTGGGGGCAGGCCCCAGCATTTT. Its protein is CASSLGFAGGRPQHF. The chain carries TRBV7-9 and TRBJ1-5, with D perhaps matching TRBD1 (6 bases). Trimming took 1 base from V and 9 from J, leaving 16 bases between them. Germline assignment: CDR1 SEHNR and CDR2 FQNEAQ (reference sequence). The CDR3 runs to 15 residues. Full variable domain (outside the CDR3, taken from reference TRBV7-9 and TRBJ1-5): DTGVSQNPRHKITKRGQNVTFRCDPISEHNRLYWYRQTLGQGPEFLTYFQNEAQLEKSRLLSDRFSAERPKGSFSTLEIQRTEQGDSAMYLCASSLGFAGGRPQHFGDGTRLSIL.

This clonotype showed up just a few times. This sequence joins TRBV24-1 and TRBJ2-1; D may match TRBD1 or TRBD2 (5 bases each). Germline lookup yields CDR1 KGHDR and CDR2 SFDVKD. V dropped 3 bases and J dropped 6 bases, with 17 bases sitting between them. This CDR3 comprises 16 residues. CDR3 sequence: CATSDPRDRILNEQFF. The DNA of the CDR3 is TGTGCCACCAGTGATCCTCGGGACCGAATCCTCAATGAGCAGTTCTTC.

The rearrangement links TRBV29-1 to TRBJ2-5, with 7 bases identical to TRBD1. V lost 0 bases to trimming and J lost 3 bases; unmatched junction nucleotides: 7. The CDR3 sequence is 15 residues long. Germline V lookup: CDR1 SQVTM, CDR2 ANQGSEA. CDR3 loop: CSVEDLGDREETQYF. DNA for the CDR3: TGCAGCGTTGAAGATCTCGGGGACAGAGAAGAGACCCAGTACTTC. Looking up the rest from reference TRBV29-1 and TRBJ2-5 gives the full variable domain: SAVISQKPSRDICQRGTSLTIQCQVDSQVTMMFWYRQQPGQSLTLIATANQGSEATYESGFVIDKFPISRPNLTFSTLTVSNMSPEDSSIYLCSVEDLGDREETQYFGPGTRLLVL.

This clonotype has ten or more counts. V and J are TRBV29-1 and TRBJ2-3; D not resolved. Trimming removed 8 bases at V and 3 bases at J, with 6 bases between. Germline loops: CDR1 SQVTM, CDR2 ANQGSEA. The CDR3 spans 10 residues. Here the CDR3 DNA reads TGCAGCACCAATACAGATACGCAGTATTTT. Residues: CSTNTDTQYF.

The V call is TRBV25-1, the J call TRBJ1-1; a weak D match, TRBD1 (5 bases). This CDR3 region has 13 residues. V dropped 4 bases and J dropped 1 base, with 7 bases sitting between them. CDR1 and CDR2 from the germline V gene are MGHDK and SYGVNS. The CDR3 spells CASSVTANTEAFF. The CDR3 DNA reads TGTGCCAGCAGTGTGACAGCGAACACTGAAGCTTTCTTT.

This chain connects TRBV28 to TRBJ2-5, with 13 bases matching TRBD2. Germline V gene data show CDR1 as MDHEN and CDR2 as SYDVKM. The CDR3 totals 16 residues. Trimming took 6 bases from V and 4 from J; bases not matched to a gene: 8. For the CDR3, the DNA is TGTGCCAGCAGACCCGGACTAGCGGGAGCGGGAGAGACCCAGTACTTC. Encoded protein: CASRPGLAGAGETQYF.

At least ten counts were recorded for this clonotype. The rearrangement joins TRBV29-1 to TRBJ1-2; possible D gene TRBD1, 6 bases. Germline V gene sequence: CDR1 SQVTM, CDR2 ANQGSEA. There are 11 residues in the CDR3. V gave up 8 bases and J gave up 8 bases, with 15 bases separating them. CDR3 bases: TGCAGCCTCGGTGGGGGGCAGGGCTACACCTTC. Translation: CSLGGGQGYTF.

This clonotype has more than one count but fewer than ten. The chain recombines TRBV28 with TRBJ1-1, with D possibly being TRBD1 (5 bases). Germline V CDR1 and CDR2: MDHEN, SYDVKM. The CDR3 runs to 15 residues. V shed 4 bases and J shed 2 bases, with 14 bases lying between them. CDR3 DNA sequence: TGTGCCAGCAGTTCCCCCCGGGGGATAAACACTGAAGCTTTCTTT. It yields the protein CASSSPRGINTEAFF. Looking up the rest from reference TRBV28 and TRBJ1-1 gives the full variable domain: DVKVTQSSRYLVKRTGEKVFLECVQDMDHENMFWYRQDPGLGLRLIYFSYDVKMKEKGDIPEGYSVSREKKERFSLILESASTNQTSMYLCASSSPRGINTEAFFGQGTRLTVV.

This clonotype was detected only a few times. The V and J genes are TRBV19 and TRBJ2-1, with 13 bases lining up with TRBD2. The V gene's germline CDR1 is LNHDA and CDR2 SQIVND (reference sequence). V dropped 7 bases and J dropped 4; count of bases not matched to a gene: 10. This CDR3 contains 17 residues. The CDR3 DNA is TGTGCCAGTACCCGCGGACTAGCGGGAGAAGTGTACAATGAGCAGTTCTTC. It translates to CASTRGLAGEVYNEQFF.

This clonotype showed up many times. The V call is TRBV10-3, the J call TRBJ2-1; TRBD2 matches at 8 bases. Germline V lookup: CDR1 ENHRY, CDR2 SYGVKD. The CDR3 has 14 residues. J gave up 7 bases and V 6 bases, and 8 bases lay outside the gene matches. The CDR3 protein is CAIRNTGTRNEQFF. CDR3 in DNA: TGTGCCATCAGAAACACCGGGACTAGGAATGAGCAGTTCTTC.

The chain carries TRBV6-2 or TRBV6-3 and TRBJ2-2, with a weak D call TRBD1 (6 bases). The CDR3 extends over 15 amino acids. Germline CDR1 MNHEY, CDR2 SVGEGT. Trimming pared 4 bases from V and 2 bases from J, leaving 11 bases between. The CDR3 nucleotides read TGTGCCAGCAGTTTGAACAGGGCAAACACCGGGGAGCTGTTTTTT. Translation gives CASSLNRANTGELFF.

The gene calls are TRBV20-1 and TRBJ1-5, with D perhaps matching TRBD1 (5 bases). V lost 0 bases to trimming and J lost 10 bases, with 16 bases between them. Per germline, CDR1 DFQATT and CDR2 SNEGSKA (reference sequence). This CDR3 is built from 14 residues. The CDR3: CSARDGPGGRPQHF. The CDR3 bases are TGCAGTGCTAGAGATGGTCCGGGGGGACGCCCCCAGCATTTT.

This clonotype appeared once. The rearrangement links TRBV20-1 to TRBJ2-7; 16 positions match TRBD2. J was trimmed by 2 bases and V by 5 bases; bases with no gene match: 12. CDR3 length equals 18 residues. The germline gives CDR1 DFQATT, CDR2 SNEGSKA (reference sequence). CDR3 bases: TGCAGTGCTCGCACCTCCGGGACTAGCGGGGGGGCCCCCTACGAGCAGTACTTC. The encoded protein is CSARTSGTSGGAPYEQYF.

The chain couples TRBV28 to TRBJ1-5, with D possibly being TRBD1 (6 bases). The V and J ends lost 1 base and 9 bases respectively, with 16 bases between them. CDR1 is MDHEN and CDR2 is SYDVKM in the germline V gene. This CDR3 region has 15 residues. Written as DNA, the CDR3 is TGTGCCAGCAGTTTATTCGCCAGGGGCGGGGGGCCCCAGCATTTT. Its translation: CASSLFARGGGPQHF.

This clonotype was seen ten or more times. The CDR3 DNA follows: TGTGCCAGCAGCCAAGAACAGAGGCAAAGAGGGGTGGCTGAAGCTTTCTTT. Translation: CASSQEQRQRGVAEAFF. The genes are TRBV4-2 and TRBJ1-1, with D maybe TRBD1 (5 bases). Germline V gene sequence: CDR1 LGHNA, CDR2 YNFKEQ. This CDR3 has 17 amino acids. V dropped 0 bases and J dropped 6 bases, with 20 bases sitting between them.

This clonotype turned up a few times. The chain has TRBV7-6 and TRBJ2-3; TRBD1 is a possible D gene (5 bases). The germline V gene encodes CDR1 SGHVS and CDR2 FNYEAQ. Deletions cut 3 bases from V and 2 bases from J, with 15 bases between. This CDR3 region has 16 residues. The CDR3 DNA follows: TGTGCCAGCAGCTTGGGGCCGTCTACGAACACAGATACGCAGTATTTT. This gives the protein CASSLGPSTNTDTQYF.

This clonotype was counted only a few times. This chain links TRBV28 with TRBJ2-7; D unresolved. Germline V gives CDR1 MDHEN, CDR2 SYDVKM. The V gene lost 3 bases and the J gene lost 5 bases, with 8 bases spanning the gap. This CDR3 region has 12 residues. The CDR3 bases are TGTGCCAGCAGTTTGTGGGGAAACGAGCAGTACTTC. As protein: CASSLWGNEQYF.

This clonotype was recorded a few times. The genes are TRBV20-1 and TRBJ2-1; 12 nucleotides line up with TRBD2. This CDR3 region has 18 residues. The germline V gene has CDR1 DFQATT and CDR2 SNEGSKA (reference sequence). V was pared by 2 bases and J by 4 bases, with 12 bases of the junction left unmatched. CDR3 region: CSARRGGLAGPSYNEQFF. CDR3 sequence (DNA): TGCAGTGCTAGAAGGGGAGGACTAGCGGGACCGTCTTACAATGAGCAGTTCTTC.

The chain recombines TRBV3-1 with TRBJ2-1; D may be TRBD2 (6 bases). The CDR3 is 14 residues long. The V end was cut by 1 base, the J end by 8 bases, with 12 bases between. CDR1 is LGHDT and CDR2 is YNNKEL in the germline V gene (reference sequence). The CDR3 nucleotides are TGTGCCAGCAGCCAAGGGGCTAGCGTCGATGAGCAGTTCTTC. Translating gives CASSQGASVDEQFF.

This clonotype was detected many times. The chain carries TRBV20-1 and TRBJ2-7, with 7 bases aligning to TRBD2. The CDR3 is made up of 14 amino acids. Trimming took 1 base from V and 3 from J; bases not matched to a gene: 6. CDR1 is DFQATT, CDR2 SNEGSKA, per germline (reference sequence). The CDR3: CSARGLADLYEQYF. The CDR3, as DNA: TGCAGTGCTAGAGGTCTAGCGGACCTCTACGAGCAGTACTTC.

This clonotype has at least ten counts. The chain joins TRBV24-1 to TRBJ2-1; possibly TRBD1 for D (6 bases). Deletions cut 5 bases from V and 6 bases from J, with 16 bases between. Germline CDR1 is KGHDR and CDR2 is SFDVKD. The CDR3 is made up of 15 amino acids. CDR3 region: CATSGIKGDLNEQFF. The CDR3 coding sequence is TGTGCCACCAGTGGGATAAAGGGGGATCTCAATGAGCAGTTCTTC.

The CDR3 DNA sequence: TGTGCCAGCAGGGGGAGGAGCAGGGAACAAGAGACCCAGTACTTC. Translating gives CASRGRSREQETQYF. The J gene is TRBJ2-5, the V gene TRBV11-2; possibly TRBD2 for D (6 bases). The V end was cut by 6 bases, the J end by 2 bases, with 16 bases between. The CDR3 length is 15 residues. Germline lookup yields CDR1 SGHAT and CDR2 FQNNGV.

This clonotype has only a few counts. The genes are TRBV3-1 and TRBJ1-1; D gene uncertain. Germline assignment: CDR1 LGHDT and CDR2 YNNKEL (reference sequence). V was clipped by 0 bases and J by 2 bases, with 7 bases between them. This CDR3 has 14 residues. CDR3 in amino acids: CASSQDWLNTEAFF. The DNA of the CDR3 is TGTGCCAGCAGCCAAGATTGGCTAAACACTGAAGCTTTCTTT.

This clonotype was seen at least ten times. The rearrangement joins TRBV4-1 to TRBJ1-6; 7 bases align to TRBD1. CDR1 is MGHRA, CDR2 YSYEKL, per germline. The CDR3 is made up of 16 amino acids. V shed 4 bases and J 8 bases; nucleotides not matched to a gene: 11. The CDR3 sequence is CASSRGDSPLDSPLHF. CDR3 DNA: TGCGCCAGCAGCCGGGGGGACAGTCCTTTGGATTCACCCCTCCACTTT.

This clonotype was recorded at least ten times. This rearrangement joins TRBV29-1 to TRBJ2-3; 9 bases line up with TRBD1. The length of the CDR3 is 13 residues. Germline CDR1 and CDR2: SQVTM and ANQGSEA. Losses at the gene ends were 4 bases for V and 3 bases for J; bases not matched to a gene: 2. CDR3 amino acids: CSVAGQGTDTQYF. DNA of the CDR3: TGCAGCGTTGCCGGACAGGGGACAGATACGCAGTATTTT.

This clonotype was observed many times. The CDR3 DNA reads as TGCGCCAGCAGCTGGACAGGGGATGGCGAGCAGTACTTC. Its translation: CASSWTGDGEQYF. The chain carries TRBV5-1 and TRBJ2-7; 9 bases line up with TRBD1. Germline assignment: CDR1 SGHRS and CDR2 YFSETQ. Losses at the gene ends were 3 bases for V and 6 bases for J; bases not matched to a gene: 4. This CDR3 has 13 residues.

The CDR3 DNA sequence: TGTGCCAGCAGTTATGACGGAGCAGGGCGGCCCCAGCATTTT. This gives the protein CASSYDGAGRPQHF. The rearrangement links TRBV12-3 or TRBV12-4 to TRBJ1-5, with D possibly TRBD1 on 5 matching bases. The CDR3 has 14 amino acids. The ends were cut back, 4 bases at V and 9 bases at J, with 16 bases in the middle.

The chain has TRBV20-1 and TRBJ1-1, with 7 bases that match TRBD1. V gave up 2 bases and J gave up 4 bases; unmatched junction bases: 10. Looked up from germline, CDR1 is DFQATT and CDR2 is SNEGSKA (reference sequence). The CDR3 is made up of 15 amino acids. CDR3: CSARSGNRGGTEAFF. CDR3 in DNA: TGCAGTGCTAGATCGGGGAACAGGGGTGGCACTGAAGCTTTCTTT.

This clonotype appeared many times. The rearrangement uses TRBV6-5 and TRBJ1-5; D may be TRBD1 (6 bases). This CDR3 contains 14 residues. Germline CDR1 and CDR2: MNHEY and SVGAGI. V dropped 2 bases and J dropped 4 bases, with 9 bases sitting between them. CDR3 coding DNA: TGTGCCAGCAGTTACGAGGACAGAAATCAGCCCCAGCATTTT. Translated, it gives CASSYEDRNQPQHF.